The 32 T cell receptor beta chains below all came from one sample that was sequenced in a study of CD8+ T cells in alopecia areata. The sequencing template was cDNA reverse transcribed from extracted RNA. Measured with immunoSEQ multiplex PCR; TCRdb has only the in-frame clones, and not every one. This sample yields more than 100,000 clones, of which around 60% are seen a single time; 8% to 10% belongs to the top ten. The specimen sequenced was CD4+ T cells sorted from blood. The receptors here all came from a human donor in good health.

This clone was counted only a few times. The CDR3 DNA reads as TGTGCCAGCAGTGGATCCTCCGGGACGGAATACGAGCAGTACTTC. It encodes CASSGSSGTEYEQYF. V and J are TRBV25-1 and TRBJ2-7; either TRBD1 or TRBD2 may supply D (5 bases each). V was pared by 4 bases and J by 4 bases, with 17 bases between. CDR3 length: 15 amino acids. In germline, CDR1 is MGHDK, CDR2 SYGVNS.

This chain joins TRBV2 and TRBJ1-3; 11 nucleotides line up with TRBD1. V shed 6 bases and J 4 bases; nucleotides not matched to a gene: 5. Per the germline V gene, CDR1 is SNHLY and CDR2 is FYNNEI. CDR3 length equals 15 residues. The CDR3 region has the DNA TGTGCCAGCAGCCGGACAGGGGGCGAGGGAAACACCATATATTTT. Translation: CASSRTGGEGNTIYF.

The chain is built from TRBV4-1 and TRBJ1-4; D ambiguous. Trimming stripped 1 base from V and 0 bases from J, with 3 bases between. Germline V gene lookup returns CDR1 MGHRA and CDR2 YSYEKL. There are 14 residues in the CDR3. The CDR3 nucleotides are TGCGCCAGCAGCCAAGCAGCAACTAATGAAAAACTGTTTTTT. Residues: CASSQAATNEKLFF.

The chain uses TRBV10-3 and TRBJ1-2, with D hard to call. Germline CDR1 is ENHRY and CDR2 is SYGVKD. The CDR3 contains 14 residues. V shed 0 bases and J shed 6 bases, with 11 bases lying between them. Here the CDR3 DNA reads TGTGCCATCAGTGAGTCGCCAAGGAATGATGGCTACACCTTC. Amino acids: CAISESPRNDGYTF.

In this sample, this clone turned up a few times. V is TRBV27 and J is TRBJ1-5; tentative D call: TRBD1 (5 bases). The CDR3 extends over 14 amino acids. V was trimmed by 3 bases and J by 0 bases, leaving 6 bases between them. Germline V gene lookup returns CDR1 MNHEY and CDR2 SMNVEV (reference sequence). CDR3 loop: CASSFRDSNQPQHF. In DNA, the CDR3 is TGTGCCAGCAGTTTCAGGGATAGCAATCAGCCCCAGCATTTT.

The CDR3 coding sequence is TGCAGCGTTTCTCCCTCGGGCAGATCTTATGGCTACACCTTC. Its translation is CSVSPSGRSYGYTF. The chain couples TRBV29-1 to TRBJ1-2, with D uncertain. The germline V and J ends were trimmed by 5 bases and 5 bases, with 18 bases remaining between them. The CDR3 extends over 14 amino acids. The germline gives CDR1 SQVTM, CDR2 ANQGSEA. The full variable domain, its missing parts supplied by reference TRBV29-1 and TRBJ1-2, is SAVISQKPSRDICQRGTSLTIQCQVDSQVTMMFWYRQQPGQSLTLIATANQGSEATYESGFVIDKFPISRPNLTFSTLTVSNMSPEDSSIYLCSVSPSGRSYGYTFGSGTRLTVV.

The J gene is TRBJ2-7, the V gene TRBV6-5, with D tentatively TRBD2 (6 bases). Germline V CDR1 and CDR2: MNHEY, SVGAGI. V was cut by 4 bases and J by 1 base, with 11 bases left in between. The CDR3 loop spans 14 amino acids. This chain's CDR3 is CASSWDWKSYEQYF. CDR3 bases: TGTGCCAGCAGTTGGGACTGGAAGTCCTACGAGCAGTACTTC.

This rearrangement joins TRBV28 to TRBJ2-7; D may match TRBD1 or TRBD2 (5 bases each). Germline CDR1 reads MDHEN; CDR2 reads SYDVKM. The CDR3 runs to 15 residues. The V and J ends lost 4 bases and 0 bases respectively, with 13 bases between them. In nucleotides, the CDR3 is TGTGCCAGCAGTTGGGGACGCCGCAGCTCCTACGAGCAGTACTTC. The encoded protein is CASSWGRRSSYEQYF.

The chain uses TRBV30 and TRBJ1-6; TRBD1 might be the D (5 bases). The CDR3 is 14 amino acids. Germline CDR1 GTSNPN, CDR2 SVGIG (reference sequence). Trimming cost V 5 bases and J 7 bases, with 15 bases left between them. The DNA for the CDR3 is TGTGCCTGGTCCTCGGATTACAGGAATTCACCCCTCCACTTT. Amino acids: CAWSSDYRNSPLHF.

This clone was seen only a few times. The chain couples TRBV29-1 to TRBJ2-3, with 8 bases matching TRBD1. The CDR3 is made up of 14 amino acids. From germline, CDR1 is SQVTM and CDR2 ANQGSEA. The J segment lost 4 bases and the V segment lost 6 bases, leaving 9 bases of the junction unmatched. CDR3 protein: CSVAAATGADTQYF. CDR3 DNA: TGCAGCGTCGCAGCGGCGACAGGGGCAGATACGCAGTATTTT.

J is TRBJ1-6 and V is TRBV7-2; no definite D call. Germline V gives CDR1 SGHTA, CDR2 FQGNSA. The CDR3 is 15 residues long. V gave up 1 base and J gave up 6 bases, with 10 bases separating them. The CDR3 bases are TGTGCCAGCAGCTTAGTTAGAGAACCTAATTCACCCCTCCACTTT. This codes for CASSLVREPNSPLHF.

V and J are TRBV7-2 and TRBJ2-3, with a possible D match to TRBD2 (6 bases). The CDR3 sequence is 15 residues long. Germline V gives CDR1 SGHTA, CDR2 FQGNSA. V lost 8 bases and J 1 base, leaving 16 bases between the germline ends. In DNA form, the CDR3 reads TGTGCCAGCGGCCAGTATAGCGGACGCACAGATACGCAGTATTTT. This gives the protein CASGQYSGRTDTQYF.

This clone is a singleton in its sample. This chain joins TRBV7-8 and TRBJ2-7; D unresolved. CDR1 is SGHVS, CDR2 FQNEAQ, per germline. The CDR3 loop spans 14 amino acids. V lost 0 bases to trimming and J lost 1 base, with 7 bases between them. CDR3: CASSLAGISYEQYF. DNA of the CDR3: TGTGCCAGCAGCTTAGCGGGGATATCCTACGAGCAGTACTTC.

CDR3 nucleotides: TGTGCCAGCAGCTTGGAGACAGGGTTGAACACTGAAGCTTTCTTT. It translates to CASSLETGLNTEAFF. The chain has TRBV5-4 and TRBJ1-1; 7 bases are shared with TRBD1. CDR3 length: 15 residues. The V and J ends lost 0 bases and 0 bases, in that order; junction bases with no gene match: 2. Germline CDR1 is SGHNT and CDR2 is YYREEE (reference sequence).

This clone was seen a single time. This chain joins TRBV5-1 and TRBJ1-5; D is unclear. In germline, CDR1 is SGHRS, CDR2 YFSETQ. The CDR3 covers 15 residues. The V end lost 0 bases, the J end lost 3 bases, and 10 bases lay between the germline ends. The CDR3 protein is CASSLAGLDNQPQHF. The CDR3 DNA is TGCGCCAGCAGCTTGGCCGGGCTTGACAATCAGCCCCAGCATTTT.

This chain links TRBV30 with TRBJ2-5; 14 bases line up with TRBD2. Germline CDR1 and CDR2: GTSNPN and SVGIG (reference sequence). This CDR3 has 15 residues. V was pared by 4 bases and J by 4 bases, with 5 bases of the junction left unmatched. The CDR3 DNA reads as TGTGCCTGGAACCGAGGACTAGCGGGGGGAGAGACCCAGTACTTC. Translating gives CAWNRGLAGGETQYF. Full variable domain (remainder filled in from reference TRBV30 and TRBJ2-5): SQTIHQWPATLVQPVGSPLSLECTVEGTSNPNLYWYRQAAGRGLQLLFYSVGIGQISSEVPQNLSASRPQDRQFILSSKKLLLSDSGFYLCAWNRGLAGGETQYFGPGTRLLVL.

This clone has only one observation. The chain couples TRBV29-1 to TRBJ2-5, with TRBD2 matching over 13 bases. Germline assignment: CDR1 SQVTM and CDR2 ANQGSEA. The CDR3 has 15 amino acids. The ends lost 7 bases at V and 4 bases at J; junction bases unmatched: 9. This CDR3 is CSASPTSGGRETQYF. In nucleotides, the CDR3 is TGCAGCGCCAGTCCGACTAGCGGGGGGAGAGAGACCCAGTACTTC.

This sequence joins TRBV28 and TRBJ2-3; no clear D. Trimming pared 7 bases from V and 6 bases from J, leaving 8 bases between. The CDR3 spans 11 residues. Germline CDR1 MDHEN, CDR2 SYDVKM. CDR3 amino acids: CASTARDTQYF. The CDR3 nucleotides read TGTGCCAGCACTGCGCGCGATACGCAGTATTTT.

The rearrangement joins TRBV7-2 to TRBJ2-1; 8 bases map to TRBD2. Per germline, CDR1 SGHTA and CDR2 FQGNSA. V lost 3 bases and J lost 0; bases outside the gene matches: 13. CDR3 length: 19 amino acids. In nucleotides, the CDR3 is TGTGCCAGCAGCTTTGCCCGAGCGGGGGCCCCAAGCTCCTACAATGAGCAGTTCTTC. Translating it yields CASSFARAGAPSSYNEQFF.

This clone was counted once. The chain carries TRBV29-1 and TRBJ2-5; D is uncertain. This CDR3 has 13 amino acids. Germline assignment: CDR1 SQVTM and CDR2 ANQGSEA. Trimming pared 7 bases from V and 2 bases from J, leaving 14 bases between. The CDR3 DNA is TGCAGCGCACGTAAAAGACAACAAGAGACCCAGTACTTC. Its translation is CSARKRQQETQYF.

The V gene is TRBV25-1, the J gene TRBJ2-3, with D possibly being TRBD2 (6 bases). The V end lost 10 bases, the J end lost 6 bases, and 23 bases lay between the germline ends. The CDR3 has 15 residues. Germline CDR1 and CDR2: MGHDK and SYGVNS. Here the CDR3 reads CATAPTSSWGDTQYF. CDR3 DNA sequence: TGTGCCACTGCCCCTACTAGCTCATGGGGCGATACGCAGTATTTT.

This chain joins TRBV6-5 and TRBJ2-5; TRBD2 matches at 8 bases. CDR3 length: 15 residues. Losses at the gene ends were 0 bases for V and 5 bases for J; bases not matched to a gene: 5. Germline V lookup: CDR1 MNHEY, CDR2 SVGAGI. CDR3 in DNA: TGTGCCAGCAGTTACTCGGGACTAGTAGGGGAGACCCAGTACTTC. Amino acid sequence: CASSYSGLVGETQYF.

This clone was observed once. The rearrangement uses TRBV2 and TRBJ2-7, with D hard to call. Germline V gene lookup returns CDR1 SNHLY and CDR2 FYNNEI. V was shortened by 4 bases and J by 3 bases, with 13 bases between the two germline ends. This CDR3 spans 14 amino acids. The DNA for the CDR3 is TGTGCCAGCAGTGTGGGCCTCCGTTTCTACGAGCAGTACTTC. This codes for CASSVGLRFYEQYF. The complete variable domain, with remaining parts taken from reference TRBV2 and TRBJ2-7, reads EPEVTQTPSHQVTQMGQEVILRCVPISNHLYFYWYRQILGQKVEFLVSFYNNEISEKSEIFDDQFSVERPDGSNFTLKIRSTKLEDSAMYFCASSVGLRFYEQYFGPGTRLTVT.

V and J are TRBV7-9 and TRBJ2-7, with 10 bases fitting TRBD1. V lost 6 bases, J lost 2 bases, and 4 bases stayed unmatched. The germline V gene encodes CDR1 SEHNR and CDR2 FQNEAQ (reference sequence). The CDR3 sequence is 14 residues long. CDR3 loop: CASRIGQGAYEQYF. CDR3 DNA sequence: TGTGCCAGCAGAATTGGACAGGGGGCCTACGAGCAGTACTTC.

Only one count was recorded for this clone. The chain combines TRBV5-4 with TRBJ1-5; D perhaps matches TRBD1 (5 bases). V shed 1 base and J shed 1 base, with 15 bases lying between them. CDR1 and CDR2 from the germline V gene are SGHNT and YYREEE (reference sequence). The CDR3 sequence is 17 residues long. The CDR3 coding sequence is TGTGCCAGCAGCTTGCGGGTCGGCAGGGTGAGCAATCAGCCCCAGCATTTT. It specifies CASSLRVGRVSNQPQHF.

This clone was recorded only once. The V and J genes are TRBV29-1 and TRBJ1-1; D perhaps matches TRBD1 (5 bases). V dropped 7 bases and J dropped 3 bases, with 18 bases sitting between them. Germline V gene data show CDR1 as SQVTM and CDR2 as ANQGSEA. The CDR3 is 14 residues long. The CDR3 spells CSGGGPTDYTEAFF. For the CDR3, the DNA is TGCAGCGGGGGGGGTCCGACAGACTACACTGAAGCTTTCTTT.

The rearrangement uses TRBV30 and TRBJ2-7; D is possibly TRBD1 (6 bases). This CDR3 has 14 residues. The germline V and J ends were trimmed by 3 bases and 2 bases, with 14 bases remaining between them. Germline values: CDR1 GTSNPN, CDR2 SVGIG (reference sequence). The CDR3 DNA is TGTGCCTGGAGGCAGGGGCTGAATACCTACGAGCAGTACTTC. Translated, it gives CAWRQGLNTYEQYF.

The chain uses TRBV10-3 and TRBJ1-1, with D unresolved. Deletions cut 3 bases from V and 0 bases from J, with 2 bases between. CDR3 length equals 12 residues. In germline, CDR1 is ENHRY, CDR2 SYGVKD. CDR3 residues: CAISEVNTEAFF. The CDR3 DNA reads as TGTGCCATCAGTGAAGTGAACACTGAAGCTTTCTTT.

The rearrangement joins TRBV19 to TRBJ2-2; no clear D gene. The CDR3 has 13 residues. The germline V gene encodes CDR1 LNHDA and CDR2 SQIVND (reference sequence). Trimming removed 7 bases at V and 0 bases at J, with 6 bases between. DNA of the CDR3: TGTGCCAGTACTAATCCGAACACCGGGGAGCTGTTTTTT. Residues: CASTNPNTGELFF.

The chain employs TRBV2 and TRBJ1-2; TRBD1 agrees at 9 bases. V dropped 2 bases and J dropped 8; count of bases not matched to a gene: 9. Germline lookup yields CDR1 SNHLY and CDR2 FYNNEI. CDR3 length: 15 amino acids. The CDR3: CASSENPGTGYGYTF. The DNA for the CDR3 is TGTGCCAGCAGTGAAAATCCCGGGACAGGGTACGGCTACACCTTC.

This rearrangement joins TRBV30 to TRBJ1-6, with 8 bases aligning to TRBD1. V dropped 7 bases and J dropped 6; count of bases not matched to a gene: 5. The germline V gene has CDR1 GTSNPN and CDR2 SVGIG (reference sequence). This CDR3 comprises 13 residues. CDR3 in amino acids: CALTGETNSPLHF. CDR3 DNA sequence: TGTGCCTTGACAGGGGAGACTAATTCACCCCTCCACTTT.

This chain uses TRBV7-8 with TRBJ2-5; a possible D gene is TRBD2 (6 bases). Trimming took off 2 bases at V and 0 bases at J, with 10 bases between the two ends. Germline lookup yields CDR1 SGHVS and CDR2 FQNEAQ. There are 15 residues in the CDR3. CDR3 amino acids: CASSLMGGHQETQYF. The CDR3, as DNA: TGTGCCAGCAGCTTAATGGGGGGACACCAAGAGACCCAGTACTTC.